The rows below give T cell receptor beta chains drawn from one sample of a study of cytomegalovirus exposure and HLA in healthy donors. Sequencing used immunoSEQ multiplex PCR; TCRdb keeps in-frame clones, though not all of them. The sample shows approximately 120,000 clones, under 80% of them seen only once. The sample taken for sequencing was PBMCs. The receptors shown here come from a woman aged 55-75 years in good health and CMV-seropositive. CDR3s include the opening cysteine and the closing phenylalanine or tryptophan. D genes are given only for firm matches. Clone size, where shown, is once, few, many, or a class for clones that have expanded.

V gene: TRBV30; clone size: .; J gene: TRBJ2-2; D gene: .; CDR3 DNA: TGTGCCTTCAGGGACACCGGGGAGCTGTTTTTT; CDR3 protein: CAFRDTGELFF
V gene: TRBV7-9; clone size: .; J gene: TRBJ2-7; D gene: TRBD2; CDR3 DNA: TGTGCCAGCAGCTTAGGGGGTAGCGGGGATTCCTACGAGCAGTACTTC; CDR3 protein: CASSLGGSGDSYEQYF
V gene: TRBV4-1; clone size: .; J gene: TRBJ2-7; D gene: TRBD2; CDR3 DNA: TGCGCCAGCAGCCGGACTAGCGGGAGCTCCCAAACCTACGAGCAGTACTTC; CDR3 protein: CASSRTSGSSQTYEQYF
V gene: TRBV4-3; clone size: .; J gene: TRBJ1-6; D gene: .; CDR3 DNA: TGCGCCAGCAGCCAAGATCTAGGGGTTCGAGGTTCACCCCTCCACTTT; CDR3 protein: CASSQDLGVRGSPLHF
V gene: TRBV6-5; clone size: .; J gene: TRBJ1-2; D gene: TRBD1; CDR3 DNA: TGTGCCAGCAGAAGACCGGGACAGACCTATGGCTACACCTTC; CDR3 protein: CASRRPGQTYGYTF
V gene: TRBV9; clone size: .; J gene: TRBJ1-2; D gene: TRBD1; CDR3 DNA: TGTGCCAGCAGCGTAGGACAGGGGACTAACTATGGCTACACCTTC; CDR3 protein: CASSVGQGTNYGYTF
V gene: TRBV27; clone size: .; J gene: TRBJ1-1; D gene: .; CDR3 DNA: TGTGCCAGCAGACTACGGGACACGAACACTGAAGCTTTCTTT; CDR3 protein: CASRLRDTNTEAFF
V gene: TRBV30; clone size: .; J gene: TRBJ2-5; D gene: TRBD2; CDR3 DNA: TGTGCCTGGAACAGTGGAGCTAGCGGATCCCAAGAGACCCAGTACTTC; CDR3 protein: CAWNSGASGSQETQYF
V gene: TRBV18; clone size: few; J gene: TRBJ1-1; D gene: TRBD1; CDR3 DNA: TGTGCCAGCTCATCCGGGACAGGGGGCACTGAAGCTTTCTTT; CDR3 protein: CASSSGTGGTEAFF
V gene: TRBV25-1; clone size: .; J gene: TRBJ2-3; D gene: .; CDR3 DNA: TGTGCCAGCAGTATTCAGGGGGCGGGGGGCACAGATACGCAGTATTTT; CDR3 protein: CASSIQGAGGTDTQYF
V gene: TRBV5-4; clone size: .; J gene: TRBJ2-4; D gene: .; CDR3 DNA: TGTGCCAGCAGCGAGGACAGAGCAGCCAAAAACATTCAGTACTTC; CDR3 protein: CASSEDRAAKNIQYF
V gene: TRBV2; clone size: .; J gene: TRBJ2-7; D gene: TRBD2; CDR3 DNA: TGTGCCAGCAGTGAGGACCTTAGCGGGAGTACCTACGAGCAGTACTTC; CDR3 protein: CASSEDLSGSTYEQYF
V gene: TRBV7-3; clone size: .; J gene: TRBJ1-1; D gene: TRBD1; CDR3 DNA: TGTGCCAGCAGCCAAATCTCCGGACAGGGAGACACTGAAGCTTTCTTT; CDR3 protein: CASSQISGQGDTEAFF
V gene: TRBV7-9; clone size: .; J gene: TRBJ2-7; D gene: .; CDR3 DNA: TGTGCCAGCAGCTCACTGACAGGATATTACGAGCAGTACTTC; CDR3 protein: CASSSLTGYYEQYF
V gene: TRBV2; clone size: .; J gene: TRBJ1-1; D gene: TRBD1; CDR3 DNA: TGTGCCTACGGCGGGCAGGGGGATGAAGCTTTCTTT; CDR3 protein: CAYGGQGDEAFF
V gene: TRBV28; clone size: few; J gene: TRBJ2-4; D gene: TRBD2; CDR3 DNA: TGTGCCAGCAGTTTGACTAGCGGGCCAAAAACAAACATTCAGTACTTC; CDR3 protein: CASSLTSGPKTNIQYF
V gene: TRBV6-1; clone size: .; J gene: TRBJ1-2; D gene: TRBD1; CDR3 DNA: TGTGCCAGCAGTGAAGGATGGACAGGAGGACCCTATGGCTACACCTTC; CDR3 protein: CASSEGWTGGPYGYTF
V gene: TRBV19; clone size: .; J gene: TRBJ2-5; D gene: TRBD2; CDR3 DNA: TGTGCCAGTAGTACCACTCTCCTAGCGGAAGAGACCCAGTACTTC; CDR3 protein: CASSTTLLAEETQYF
V gene: TRBV27; clone size: once; J gene: TRBJ2-7; D gene: .; CDR3 DNA: TGTGCCAGCAGCCCATCGTCCGGGATGAGGTACGAGCAGTACTTC; CDR3 protein: CASSPSSGMRYEQYF
V gene: TRBV4-3; clone size: .; J gene: TRBJ2-7; D gene: .; CDR3 DNA: TGCGCCAGCAGCCCCCTCGGTGTATCAATCCACGAGCAGTACTTC; CDR3 protein: CASSPLGVSIHEQYF
V gene: TRBV25-1; clone size: .; J gene: TRBJ1-6; D gene: .; CDR3 DNA: TGTGCCAGCAGTGACCGCGGGGGGGCTGTATCACCCCTCCACTTT; CDR3 protein: CASSDRGGAVSPLHF
V gene: TRBV7-8; clone size: .; J gene: TRBJ2-2; D gene: .; CDR3 DNA: TGTGCCAGCAGCTTGAGAGAGGCCCCCACCGGGGAGCTGTTTTTT; CDR3 protein: CASSLREAPTGELFF
V gene: TRBV2; clone size: .; J gene: TRBJ1-3; D gene: .; CDR3 DNA: TGTGCCAGCCACATAGGGGGGGCTGGAAACACCATATATTTT; CDR3 protein: CASHIGGAGNTIYF
V gene: TRBV29-1; clone size: .; J gene: TRBJ1-3; D gene: TRBD1; CDR3 DNA: TGCAGCGGTATACAGGGGAACGGAAACACCATATATTTT; CDR3 protein: CSGIQGNGNTIYF
V gene: TRBV2; clone size: once; J gene: TRBJ2-5; D gene: .; CDR3 DNA: TGTGCCAGCAGTCGCTCGACAGGAGGAGGAGAAGAGACCCAGTACTTC; CDR3 protein: CASSRSTGGGEETQYF
V gene: TRBV9; clone size: .; J gene: TRBJ2-7; D gene: .; CDR3 DNA: TGTGCCAGCAGCGGAGGGCTTTCCTACGAGCAGTACTTC; CDR3 protein: CASSGGLSYEQYF
V gene: TRBV2; clone size: .; J gene: TRBJ1-5; D gene: TRBD1; CDR3 DNA: TGTGCCAGCAGACCCGGGACAGGGGATCAGCCCCAGCATTTT; CDR3 protein: CASRPGTGDQPQHF
V gene: TRBV7-3; clone size: once; J gene: TRBJ2-2; D gene: .; CDR3 DNA: TGTGCCAGCAGCTTAGCGTATACCGGGGAGCTGTTTTTT; CDR3 protein: CASSLAYTGELFF
V gene: TRBV5-1; clone size: .; J gene: TRBJ2-3; D gene: TRBD2; CDR3 DNA: TGCGCCAGCAGCCTAGCGGGAGGGCCTTCAGATACGCAGTATTTT; CDR3 protein: CASSLAGGPSDTQYF
V gene: TRBV7-2; clone size: few; J gene: TRBJ2-2; D gene: TRBD1; CDR3 DNA: TGTGCCAGCAGCTTATTTTCAACAGGGGCGAACACCGGGGAGCTGTTTTTT; CDR3 protein: CASSLFSTGANTGELFF
V gene: TRBV2; clone size: .; J gene: TRBJ1-4; D gene: TRBD1; CDR3 DNA: TGTGCCAGCAGGTATTGGACAGGGCGAACAACTAATGAAAAACTGTTTTTT; CDR3 protein: CASRYWTGRTTNEKLFF
V gene: TRBV27; clone size: few; J gene: TRBJ1-1; D gene: .; CDR3 DNA: TGTGCCAGCAGTTTGTCGGGGGGAACGGCTTTCTTT; CDR3 protein: CASSLSGGTAFF
V gene: TRBV2; clone size: .; J gene: TRBJ1-1; D gene: TRBD1; CDR3 DNA: TGTGCCAGCAGTGAGACAGGGCGGACTGAAGCTTTCTTT; CDR3 protein: CASSETGRTEAFF
V gene: TRBV18; clone size: .; J gene: TRBJ2-1; D gene: TRBD1; CDR3 DNA: TGTGCCAGCTCTATAGTTCAGGGGGTTTCGCGCAATGAGCAGTTCTTC; CDR3 protein: CASSIVQGVSRNEQFF
V gene: TRBV20-1; clone size: .; J gene: TRBJ2-7; D gene: .; CDR3 DNA: TGCAGTGCAGCCCCGCGGAGCGAGCAGTACTTC; CDR3 protein: CSAAPRSEQYF
V gene: TRBV19; clone size: .; J gene: TRBJ2-6; D gene: .; CDR3 DNA: TGTGCCAGTAAGGTTTGGGGCAGTATTTCTGGGGCCAACGTCCTGACTTTC; CDR3 protein: CASKVWGSISGANVLTF
V gene: TRBV5-4; clone size: .; J gene: TRBJ1-2; D gene: TRBD1; CDR3 DNA: TGTGCCAGCAGCTTGGGACAGGGTAACGGCTATGGCTACACCTTC; CDR3 protein: CASSLGQGNGYGYTF